The next 29 T cell receptor beta chains were all read from a single sample in a study of human versus mouse CDR3 diversity and MHC coevolution (TCRdb year 2017). The library was prepared using the immunoSEQ multiplex PCR assay. Held by TCRdb, this immuneACCESS table contains in-frame sequences only and omits some clones. Under half of the omission traces to an unresolved V gene where checked; the cause of the rest is unknown. The sample table lists 45,000 to 75,000 clones, 85% to 95% of them with a count of one. The ten top clones hold approximately 17% of the sample. The sequencing sample was made of naive CD4+ T cells from blood. Taken with the paper, the label for cell subset or site translates to: CD45RO-negative CD62L-positive naive CD4 T cells. The source is a person between 55 and 69 years old in good health.

This clone was recorded only once. The chain combines TRBV6-5 with TRBJ1-1; 7 bases match TRBD1. This CDR3 has 15 amino acids. Looked up from germline, CDR1 is MNHEY and CDR2 is SVGAGI. With 6 bases clipped from V and 5 bases from J, the junction kept 12 bases outside the gene matches. Here the CDR3 DNA reads TGTGCCAGCAGGCCATCCCGGACAGGTAGGACTGAAGCTTTCTTT. Translated: CASRPSRTGRTEAFF.

This clone has more than one count but fewer than ten. This chain joins TRBV18 and TRBJ1-3; TRBD1 is a possible D gene (6 bases). V dropped 3 bases and J dropped 2 bases, with 14 bases sitting between them. Germline values: CDR1 KGHSH, CDR2 LQKENI. CDR3 size: 16 residues. The CDR3 is CASSPTQGMTGNTIYF. In DNA, the CDR3 is TGTGCCAGCTCACCCACTCAGGGGATGACTGGAAACACCATATATTTT.

This chain connects TRBV29-1 to TRBJ1-2; D is undetermined. Germline CDR1 reads SQVTM; CDR2 reads ANQGSEA. There are 13 residues in the CDR3. Trimming took 4 bases from V and 3 from J, leaving 12 bases between them. CDR3 nucleotides: TGCAGCGTTGCAGCCTCGGGATACTATGGCTACACCTTC. As protein: CSVAASGYYGYTF.

The chain uses TRBV5-6 and TRBJ1-3; D is possibly TRBD1 (6 bases). CDR3 length: 17 amino acids. Trimming removed 0 bases from V and 2 bases from J, with 15 bases in between. Germline CDR1 reads SGHDT; CDR2 reads YYEEEE. The CDR3 loop is CASSLAIRGSTGNTIYF. CDR3 DNA sequence: TGTGCCAGCAGCTTGGCTATCAGGGGAAGTACTGGAAACACCATATATTTT.

This sequence joins TRBV5-4 and TRBJ2-3; tentative D call: TRBD1 (6 bases). Per the germline V gene, CDR1 is SGHNT and CDR2 is YYREEE (reference sequence). CDR3 length equals 15 residues. Trimming left V 0 bases short and J 3 bases short, with 11 bases between. CDR3 loop: CASSLGGQPTDTQYF. The CDR3 coding sequence is TGTGCCAGCAGCTTGGGGGGGCAGCCTACAGATACGCAGTATTTT.

The rearrangement uses TRBV9 and TRBJ1-2; D remains unclear. V was cut by 6 bases and J by 1 base, with 16 bases left in between. The CDR3 extends over 15 amino acids. Germline V gives CDR1 SGDLS, CDR2 YYNGEE. In nucleotides, the CDR3 is TGTGCCAGCAATGGGGAGGGCCGAGGTAACTATGGCTACACCTTC. It translates to CASNGEGRGNYGYTF.

This chain links TRBV6-1 with TRBJ2-2, with D perhaps matching TRBD1 (6 bases). The CDR3 consists of 15 residues. V shed 5 bases and J shed 5 bases, with 15 bases lying between them. Germline lookup yields CDR1 MNHNS and CDR2 SASEGT. CDR3 DNA: TGTGCCAGCAGTTCCCCCGGGACATCAACCGGGGAGCTGTTTTTT. As protein: CASSSPGTSTGELFF.

J is TRBJ2-2 and V is TRBV29-1; possibly TRBD2 for D (5 bases). CDR3 length: 13 amino acids. Germline V gene data show CDR1 as SQVTM and CDR2 as ANQGSEA. Trimming removed 3 bases at V and 7 bases at J, with 12 bases between. The DNA of the CDR3 is TGCAGCGTTGATATGGGGAGAGTCGGGGAGCTGTTTTTT. It translates to CSVDMGRVGELFF.

There are a few counts of this clone. The chain has TRBV21-1 and TRBJ1-4; the table assigns TRBD1, which was not confirmed against the DNA. TRBV21-1 is deemed a pseudogene. The CDR3 extends over 17 amino acids. CDR3 in DNA: TGTGCCAGCAGCAAAAAGGATCAGGGGGCGAGGGGTGAAAAACTGTTTTTT. Translation: CASSKKDQGARGEKLFF.

V and J are TRBV4-2 and TRBJ2-7, with D perhaps TRBD1 (6 bases). Between the trimmed V and J ends, which lost 0 bases and 6 bases, there was a span of 15 bases. Germline assignment: CDR1 LGHNA and CDR2 YNFKEQ. CDR3 length equals 15 residues. The CDR3 here is CASSQEGGLSREQYF. CDR3 nucleotides: TGTGCCAGCAGCCAAGAAGGGGGTCTGTCGCGCGAGCAGTACTTC.

The rearrangement links TRBV27 to TRBJ2-3; TRBD1 is a possible D gene (6 bases). CDR3 length equals 15 residues. V was trimmed by 6 bases and J by 0 bases, leaving 13 bases between them. Germline assignment: CDR1 MNHEY and CDR2 SMNVEV (reference sequence). CDR3 residues: CASRGWDTSTDTQYF. The CDR3, as DNA: TGTGCCAGCAGGGGATGGGACACTAGCACAGATACGCAGTATTTT.

The chain links TRBV19 to TRBJ2-4; 10 nucleotides align to TRBD2. CDR1 is LNHDA, CDR2 SQIVND, per germline (reference sequence). Trimming at V came to 5 bases and at J to 7 bases, leaving 2 bases not matched to a gene. The CDR3 has 13 residues. CDR3 amino acids: CASSLAGVNIQYF. The CDR3 nucleotides are TGTGCCAGTAGTCTAGCGGGAGTGAACATTCAGTACTTC.

The chain joins TRBV28 to TRBJ1-5; no clear D. This CDR3 is 13 amino acids long. Trimming removed 10 bases at V and 2 bases at J, with 12 bases between. Germline-derived CDR1 and CDR2 are MDHEN and SYDVKM. In nucleotides, the CDR3 is TGTGCCATCTCCTGGCGGGGCAATCAGCCCCAGCATTTT. Its protein is CAISWRGNQPQHF.

The chain has TRBV30 and TRBJ2-1; 9 bases agree with TRBD2. Germline values: CDR1 GTSNPN, CDR2 SVGIG (reference sequence). J was trimmed by 0 bases and V by 7 bases; bases with no gene match: 13. CDR3 length: 17 amino acids. As DNA, the CDR3 is TGTGCCTCCTCGAGCAGCGGGAGGACTCGCTCCTACAATGAGCAGTTCTTC. It codes for CASSSSGRTRSYNEQFF.

In DNA, the CDR3 is TGCGCCAGCAGCTTGGGTCTAGGGAGTAATGAGCAGTTCTTC. Residues: CASSLGLGSNEQFF. V gene TRBV5-1 combines with J gene TRBJ2-1, with a weak D call TRBD2 (5 bases). This CDR3 contains 14 residues. The V end lost 0 bases, the J end lost 7 bases, and 11 bases lay between the germline ends. Germline assignment: CDR1 SGHRS and CDR2 YFSETQ.

The chain joins TRBV10-2 to TRBJ1-2, with D possibly TRBD1 on 6 matching bases. The CDR3 is 15 amino acids. Germline V CDR1 and CDR2: WSHSY, SAAADI. V gave up 3 bases and J gave up 2 bases, with 13 bases separating them. CDR3 region: CASSELGGWNYGYTF. CDR3 in DNA: TGCGCCAGCAGTGAATTAGGGGGATGGAACTATGGCTACACCTTC.

The chain links TRBV5-1 to TRBJ2-2; D might be TRBD1 (5 bases). V was trimmed by 4 bases and J by 4 bases, leaving 8 bases between them. Germline CDR1 reads SGHRS; CDR2 reads YFSETQ. The CDR3 contains 13 residues. CDR3 nucleotides: TGCGCCAGCAGCCCGACAGCCACCGGGGAGCTGTTTTTT. This gives the protein CASSPTATGELFF.

This clone came up once. The V gene is TRBV6-1, the J gene TRBJ2-2; 8 bases are a match to TRBD2. CDR1 is MNHNS, CDR2 SASEGT, per germline. V shed 4 bases and J 3 bases; nucleotides not matched to a gene: 1. The CDR3 is 14 amino acids. CDR3 nucleotides: TGTGCCAGCAGTGTCGGGAGGGACACCGGGGAGCTGTTTTTT. Encoded protein: CASSVGRDTGELFF.

This chain connects TRBV7-8 to TRBJ1-3, with 8 bases lining up with TRBD1. The CDR3 loop spans 16 amino acids. The germline gives CDR1 SGHVS, CDR2 FQNEAQ. V dropped 5 bases and J dropped 6; count of bases not matched to a gene: 12. CDR3 bases: TGTGCCAGCAGCGGAGGAGGCAGGGGGCGCGAAAACACCATATATTTT. Its translation: CASSGGGRGRENTIYF.

The genes are TRBV12-5 and TRBJ2-3; 15 bases align to TRBD2. The CDR3 consists of 18 residues. Germline loops: CDR1 LGHNT, CDR2 FRNRAP. The V gene end was trimmed by 0 bases and the J gene end by 6 bases; junction bases not matched to a gene: 7. CDR3 sequence (DNA): TGTGCTAGTGGTTTGGTACGGACTAGCGGGAGGGCCTCCGATACGCAGTATTTT. It is translated as CASGLVRTSGRASDTQYF.

The chain has TRBV7-3 and TRBJ2-3, with D perhaps TRBD1 (5 bases). Between the trimmed V and J ends, which lost 2 bases and 3 bases, there was a span of 9 bases. Germline CDR1 reads SGHTA; CDR2 reads FQGTGA. This CDR3 has 14 amino acids. For the CDR3, the DNA is TGTGCCAGCAGCTTAGGCAGGGCGACAGATACGCAGTATTTT. Its translation is CASSLGRATDTQYF.

The rearrangement uses TRBV18 and TRBJ2-5, with D possibly matching TRBD1 (5 bases). This CDR3 comprises 13 residues. Looked up from germline, CDR1 is KGHSH and CDR2 is LQKENI. Trimming took 2 bases from V and 2 from J, leaving 6 bases between them. The CDR3 nucleotides are TGTGCCAGCTCACCAAGGGGACAAGAGACCCAGTACTTC. This gives the protein CASSPRGQETQYF.

This clone was picked up one time. The chain carries TRBV29-1 and TRBJ2-7; 8 bases agree with TRBD2. In germline, CDR1 is SQVTM, CDR2 ANQGSEA. V dropped 6 bases and J dropped 6; count of bases not matched to a gene: 10. This CDR3 has 13 amino acids. The CDR3 region has the DNA TGCAGCGTCCTCGTTGGCGGGGGGTCCGAGCAGTACTTC. It yields the protein CSVLVGGGSEQYF.

The V and J genes are TRBV7-6 and TRBJ2-1, with D maybe TRBD2 (7 bases). The CDR3 extends over 17 amino acids. The germline V gene encodes CDR1 SGHVS and CDR2 FNYEAQ. The V end was cut by 1 base, the J end by 2 bases, with 15 bases between. CDR3 protein: CASSLERGGTTYNEQFF. In DNA form, the CDR3 reads TGTGCCAGCAGCTTAGAAAGGGGGGGAACTACCTACAATGAGCAGTTCTTC.

V is TRBV2 and J is TRBJ2-1; 12 bases match TRBD2. Germline V gene data show CDR1 as SNHLY and CDR2 as FYNNEI. The trim removed 6 bases at V and 6 bases at J, leaving 0 bases unmatched. CDR3 length equals 13 residues. The DNA of the CDR3 is TGTGCCAGCAGGGGACTAGCGGGCAATGAGCAGTTCTTC. Translating gives CASRGLAGNEQFF. Using reference TRBV2 and TRBJ2-1 for the parts outside the CDR3, the full variable domain is EPEVTQTPSHQVTQMGQEVILRCVPISNHLYFYWYRQILGQKVEFLVSFYNNEISEKSEIFDDQFSVERPDGSNFTLKIRSTKLEDSAMYFCASRGLAGNEQFFGPGTRLTVL.

The J gene is TRBJ2-7, the V gene TRBV5-4, with TRBD2 matching over 7 bases. Germline-derived CDR1 and CDR2 are SGHNT and YYREEE (reference sequence). V dropped 3 bases and J dropped 0; count of bases not matched to a gene: 6. CDR3 length: 15 amino acids. CDR3 coding DNA: TGTGCCAGCAGCTCAAGGACTAGTCCCTCCTACGAGCAGTACTTC. Its translation: CASSSRTSPSYEQYF.

The gene calls are TRBV18 and TRBJ2-7; D is perhaps TRBD1 (6 bases). The germline CDR1 and CDR2 sequences are KGHSH and LQKENI. This CDR3 has 14 amino acids. Trimming removed 5 bases from V and 2 bases from J, with 13 bases in between. Here the CDR3 reads CASSTSTGAYEQYF. DNA for the CDR3: TGTGCCAGCTCAACATCGACAGGAGCCTACGAGCAGTACTTC. Based on the CDR3 plus reference TRBV18 and TRBJ2-7, the full variable domain is NAGVMQNPRHLVRRRGQEARLRCSPMKGHSHVYWYRQLPEEGLKFMVYLQKENIIDESGMPKERFSAEFPKEGPSILRIQQVVRGDSAAYFCASSTSTGAYEQYFGPGTRLTVT.

The V call is TRBV5-4, the J call TRBJ2-1, with D possibly matching TRBD2 (6 bases). There are 16 residues in the CDR3. Germline CDR1 is SGHNT and CDR2 is YYREEE (reference sequence). V was clipped by 4 bases and J by 1 base, with 15 bases between them. The DNA of the CDR3 is TGTGCCAGCAGCCCCTCAACGGGGGTGTCCTACAATGAGCAGTTCTTC. This encodes CASSPSTGVSYNEQFF.

The genes are TRBV5-1 and TRBJ2-5; TRBD2 agrees at 10 bases. V dropped 4 bases and J dropped 7; count of bases not matched to a gene: 10. This CDR3 contains 15 residues. Germline assignment: CDR1 SGHRS and CDR2 YFSETQ. This CDR3 reads CASSAGTSVPGTQYF. Here the CDR3 DNA reads TGCGCCAGCAGCGCCGGGACTAGCGTCCCAGGGACCCAGTACTTC. Drawing the rest from reference TRBV5-1 and TRBJ2-5, the complete variable domain is KAGVTQTPRYLIKTRGQQVTLSCSPISGHRSVSWYQQTPGQGLQFLFEYFSETQRNKGNFPGRFSGRQFSNSRSEMNVSTLELGDSALYLCASSAGTSVPGTQYFGPGTRLLVL.